This TCR beta chain derives from a study of Ad26.COV2.S vaccination and SARS-CoV-2 variants. For the study at large: The authors gave Ad26.COV2.S intramuscularly, either once or twice 56 days apart.

Repertoires were generated with immunoSEQ multiplex PCR, while TCRdb's copy carries only in-frame clones and drops some. The sample holds about 500,000 clones, roughly 87% seen once. Broader study findings: Vaccinated and placebo-treated recipients had similar non-spike TCR breadth. Total responses of T cells may have been underestimated by the analyses of TCR breadth and depth.

The table lists this clone with a count of one. Its specificity is not known. Stated treatment: approximately 18 received Ad26.COV2.S at low or high dose, single or two shots; about 5 received placebo; per-sample allocation not given. Sampling was done on day 63 after the first vaccine or placebo injection. Germline lookup yields CDR1 SEHNR and CDR2 FQNEAQ (reference sequence). V was cut by 5 bases and J by 2 bases, with 12 bases left in between. This CDR3 is built from 15 residues. The V and J genes are TRBV7-9 and TRBJ1-4; tentatively, D is TRBD1 (5 bases). This receptor was taken from a person aged 18-65 years who received the Ad26.COV2.S COVID-19 vaccine or a placebo. Sequencing used peripheral blood, obtained in a trial of Ad26.COV2.S vaccine versus placebo. The chain's CDR3 is CASSRLPGTNEKLFF. The CDR3 DNA reads TGTGCCAGCAGCCGCCTCCCAGGGACTAATGAAAAACTGTTTTTT.